These 31 T cell receptor beta chains were sequenced from one sample in a study of blood T cell repertoires in COVID-19 (dated by TCRdb to the early 2020s). Libraries were made using the immunoSEQ multiplex PCR assay. TCRdb re-hosts the immuneACCESS table, in-frame sequences only. Its copies lack some clones; in the studies checked, an unresolved V gene accounts for under half of them, and the cause for the rest is not known. Within this sample are 90,000 to 150,000 clones, with roughly nine tenths of them counted one time only. The top ten hold 7.5% to 9% of the sample. Sequencing was performed on peripheral blood. All receptors derive from a man between 65 and 85 years old who had recovered from COVID-19.

The chain couples TRBV24-1 to TRBJ1-5; D gene uncertain. Germline V gene sequence: CDR1 KGHDR, CDR2 SFDVKD. This CDR3 comprises 16 residues. V dropped 4 bases and J dropped 2 bases, with 14 bases sitting between them. Here the CDR3 reads CATSDPRIAGNQPQHF. The CDR3 coding sequence is TGTGCCACCAGTGACCCCCGCATCGCGGGCAATCAGCCCCAGCATTTT.

The chain carries TRBV6-5 and TRBJ1-2; 9 bases map to TRBD1. CDR1 is MNHEY, CDR2 SVGAGI, per germline. The trim removed 8 bases at V and 4 bases at J, leaving 8 bases unmatched. This CDR3 spans 14 amino acids. CDR3 DNA sequence: TGTGCCAGCTCACCGACAGGGGGGTCCTATGGCTACACCTTC. Amino acid sequence: CASSPTGGSYGYTF.

This rearrangement joins TRBV12-5 to TRBJ2-2; TRBD2 matches 16 bases. Germline trimming cut 4 bases from V and 4 bases from J; bases unmatched to any gene: 3. The CDR3 consists of 17 residues. CDR1 is LGHNT, CDR2 FRNRAP, per germline. The CDR3 sequence is CASGSGTSGGATGELFF. The CDR3 region has the DNA TGTGCTAGTGGTTCCGGGACTAGCGGGGGGGCCACCGGGGAGCTGTTTTTT. Supplemented by reference TRBV12-5 and TRBJ2-2, the full variable domain reads DARVTQTPRHKVTEMGQEVTMRCQPILGHNTVFWYRQTMMQGLELLAYFRNRAPLDDSGMPKDRFSAEMPDATLATLKIQPSEPRDSAVYFCASGSGTSGGATGELFFGEGSRLTVL.

The genes are TRBV5-4 and TRBJ2-7; TRBD2 matches at 9 bases. V gave up 0 bases and J gave up 2 bases; unmatched junction bases: 6. CDR3 size: 16 residues. Germline CDR1 SGHNT, CDR2 YYREEE (reference sequence). CDR3 in amino acids: CASSLVRAGGAYEQYF. CDR3 in DNA: TGTGCCAGCAGCTTGGTTAGGGCGGGAGGGGCCTACGAGCAGTACTTC. Complete variable domain (other parts from reference TRBV5-4 and TRBJ2-7): ETGVTQSPTHLIKTRGQQVTLRCSSQSGHNTVSWYQQALGQGPQFIFQYYREEENGRGNFPPRFSGLQFPNYSSELNVNALELDDSALYLCASSLVRAGGAYEQYFGPGTRLTVT.

V is TRBV6-5 and J is TRBJ1-2; 7 nucleotides align to TRBD1. This CDR3 has 15 residues. V trimming: 0 bases; J trimming: 3 bases; junction bases outside the gene matches: 4. Germline lookup yields CDR1 MNHEY and CDR2 SVGAGI. CDR3 nucleotides: TGTGCCAGCAGTTACTCGACAGGGCCCTACTATGGCTACACCTTC. It yields the protein CASSYSTGPYYGYTF.

The CDR3 bases are TGTGCCAGCAGTTTAGGCAGGGGGGTCAATCAGCCCCAGCATTTT. Its translation: CASSLGRGVNQPQHF. The chain joins TRBV27 to TRBJ1-5, with 7 bases aligning to TRBD1. V trimming: 2 bases; J trimming: 3 bases; junction bases outside the gene matches: 4. CDR3 length equals 15 residues. The germline V gene encodes CDR1 MNHEY and CDR2 SMNVEV (reference sequence).

This rearrangement joins TRBV2 to TRBJ1-4; D possibly corresponds to TRBD1 (5 bases). The CDR3 spans 14 residues. Germline CDR1 and CDR2: SNHLY and FYNNEI. Between the trimmed V and J ends, which lost 7 bases and 7 bases, there was a span of 16 bases. The CDR3 sequence is CASMAQGATEKLFF. CDR3 DNA sequence: TGTGCCAGCATGGCTCAAGGGGCTACTGAAAAACTGTTTTTT. Combining the CDR3 with reference TRBV2 and TRBJ1-4 gives the whole variable domain EPEVTQTPSHQVTQMGQEVILRCVPISNHLYFYWYRQILGQKVEFLVSFYNNEISEKSEIFDDQFSVERPDGSNFTLKIRSTKLEDSAMYFCASMAQGATEKLFFGSGTQLSVL.

This clone is termed medium-sized. The CDR3 region is CASSPWDTYNEQFF. The CDR3 DNA follows: TGTGCCAGCAGCCCGTGGGACACCTACAATGAGCAGTTCTTC. J is TRBJ2-1 and V is TRBV3-1 (or the pseudogene TRBV3-2); TRBD1 is a possible D gene (6 bases). The CDR3 consists of 14 residues. Between the trimmed V and J ends, which lost 4 bases and 2 bases, there was a span of 9 bases. Germline-derived CDR1 and CDR2 are LGHDT and YNNKEL (reference sequence).

The CDR3 nucleotides read TGCGCCAGCAGCGGTGAGGGGGCAGGAGAGACCCAGTACTTC. Its translation: CASSGEGAGETQYF. The V and J genes are TRBV5-1 and TRBJ2-5, with 7 bases lining up with TRBD1. V lost 4 bases and J lost 4; bases outside the gene matches: 7. The CDR3 loop spans 14 amino acids. Germline V gives CDR1 SGHRS, CDR2 YFSETQ.

CDR3 residues: CASSTTSGWGNEQFF. The CDR3 DNA reads TGTGCCAGTAGTACGACTAGCGGGTGGGGCAATGAGCAGTTCTTC. The chain couples TRBV19 to TRBJ2-1, with TRBD2 matching over 10 bases. Looked up from germline, CDR1 is LNHDA and CDR2 is SQIVND (reference sequence). With 4 bases clipped from V and 6 bases from J, the junction kept 6 bases outside the gene matches. This CDR3 is built from 15 residues. The whole variable domain, filled in from reference TRBV19 and TRBJ2-1, reads DGGITQSPKYLFRKEGQNVTLSCEQNLNHDAMYWYRQDPGQGLRLIYYSQIVNDFQKGDIAEGYSVSREKKESFPLTVTSAQKNPTAFYLCASSTTSGWGNEQFFGPGTRLTVL.

The chain combines TRBV29-1 with TRBJ2-3; possibly TRBD1 for D (5 bases). Germline CDR1 SQVTM, CDR2 ANQGSEA. The CDR3 has 12 amino acids. V lost 2 bases to trimming and J lost 9 bases, with 12 bases between them. The CDR3 sequence is CSVERGPVTQYF. CDR3 in DNA: TGCAGCGTTGAAAGGGGCCCTGTAACGCAGTATTTT.

This clone was recorded only once. The chain's CDR3 is CASSGGTGGEPQHF. CDR3 in DNA: TGCGCCAGCAGCGGGGGGACGGGAGGGGAACCCCAGCATTTT. The chain links TRBV5-1 to TRBJ1-5; D is possibly TRBD1 (5 bases). Germline V gene lookup returns CDR1 SGHRS and CDR2 YFSETQ. The CDR3 is made up of 14 amino acids. Trimming shortened V by 4 bases and J by 10 bases, and 18 bases separated the two germline ends.

DNA of the CDR3: TGTGCCAGTAGTGCCTCAACAGGGAGTCGTGAAAAACTGTTTTTT. It specifies CASSASTGSREKLFF. The chain is built from TRBV19 and TRBJ1-4, with D perhaps TRBD1 (6 bases). The germline CDR1 and CDR2 sequences are LNHDA and SQIVND (reference sequence). V lost 5 bases and J 7 bases, leaving 17 bases between the germline ends. The CDR3 runs to 15 residues.

This chain connects TRBV24-1 to TRBJ2-2, with TRBD1 identical over 9 bases. Germline CDR1 is KGHDR and CDR2 is SFDVKD. The CDR3 is made up of 17 amino acids. Trimming took 4 bases from V and 3 from J; bases not matched to a gene: 8. This CDR3 is CATSEAGTGWDTGELFF. The DNA of the CDR3 is TGTGCCACCAGTGAAGCCGGGACAGGGTGGGACACCGGGGAGCTGTTTTTT.

This chain uses TRBV6-5 with TRBJ1-2, with 7 bases lining up with TRBD1. This CDR3 region has 13 residues. CDR1 and CDR2 (germline): MNHEY, SVGAGI. V was clipped by 8 bases and J by 5 bases; unmatched bases: 8. The DNA for the CDR3 is TGTGCCAGCTCTTTTGGCAGGGGGTATGGCTACACCTTC. Its translation is CASSFGRGYGYTF.

As for this clone: The junction and the germline gene differ at one end; a read error may be behind it. Different DNA sequences within this sample yield the same CDR3. This rearrangement joins TRBV12-3 or TRBV12-4 to TRBJ1-1; no clear D. This CDR3 contains 11 residues. The CDR3 reads CASSFYGEAFF. The CDR3 DNA reads TGTGCCAGCAGTTTTTACGGTGAAGCTTTTTTT.

V usage is TRBV15 and J usage is TRBJ1-3, with TRBD1 matching 7 bases. Losses at the gene ends were 2 bases for V and 1 base for J; bases not matched to a gene: 8. The CDR3 has 17 amino acids. The germline gives CDR1 LNHNV, CDR2 YYDKDF (reference sequence). CDR3 amino acids: CATSRQRTGRSGNTIYF. The CDR3 nucleotides are TGTGCCACCAGCAGACAAAGGACAGGACGATCTGGAAACACCATATATTTT.

The chain is built from TRBV5-8 and TRBJ2-5; 7 bases match TRBD2. The CDR3 has 15 residues. V shed 4 bases, J shed 3 bases, and the junction held 9 bases outside the gene matches. From germline, CDR1 is SGHTS and CDR2 YDEGEE. DNA for the CDR3: TGTGCCAGCAGCGGACTGGGGGGGAGTGAAGAGACCCAGTACTTC. Its protein is CASSGLGGSEETQYF.

This chain connects TRBV5-1 to TRBJ1-3; 8 nucleotides match TRBD1. CDR3 size: 14 residues. With V trimmed by 4 bases and J by 4 bases, 4 bases remained unmatched. CDR1 is SGHRS, CDR2 YFSETQ, per germline. The CDR3, as DNA: TGCGCCAGCAGCGCGGGGACAGGCGGAAACACCATATATTTT. Protein product: CASSAGTGGNTIYF.

J is TRBJ2-2 and V is TRBV11-3; 8 bases are shared with TRBD2. CDR1 is SGHNT, CDR2 YENEEA, per germline. There are 16 residues in the CDR3. Trimming cost V 4 bases and J 4 bases; bases outside gene matches: 8. The CDR3 sequence is CASSSESGSGTGELFF. CDR3 sequence (DNA): TGTGCCAGCAGCTCCGAAAGCGGGAGCGGCACCGGGGAGCTGTTTTTT.

The J gene is TRBJ2-5, the V gene TRBV5-6; TRBD1 matches 8 bases. The CDR3 runs 13 residues. Germline loops: CDR1 SGHDT, CDR2 YYEEEE. The ends lost 2 bases at V and 4 bases at J; junction bases unmatched: 1. Written as DNA, the CDR3 is TGTGCCAGCAGCTTTCAGGGGGCAGAGACCCAGTACTTC. This gives the protein CASSFQGAETQYF.

DNA of the CDR3: TGTGCCAGCAGTGCCACTATCTCAGGACAGGCCTATTATAGCAATCAGCCCCAGCATTTT. Translated: CASSATISGQAYYSNQPQHF. This chain links TRBV6-1 with TRBJ1-5, with 7 bases identical to TRBD1. The germline V gene encodes CDR1 MNHNS and CDR2 SASEGT. V gave up 4 bases and J gave up 0 bases; unmatched junction bases: 18. This CDR3 spans 20 amino acids.

This rearrangement joins TRBV28 to TRBJ1-5, with 10 bases identical to TRBD1. CDR1 is MDHEN and CDR2 is SYDVKM in the germline V gene. The length of the CDR3 is 16 residues. V shed 5 bases and J 6 bases; nucleotides not matched to a gene: 10. The CDR3 DNA reads TGTGCCAGCAGTCCCCGACAGGGGGCAGGGGTTCAGCCCCAGCATTTT. Amino acid sequence: CASSPRQGAGVQPQHF.

The chain has TRBV5-1 and TRBJ2-7; D may be TRBD1 (5 bases). The CDR3 has 16 amino acids. The V end lost 0 bases, the J end lost 2 bases, and 15 bases lay between the germline ends. Germline CDR1 and CDR2: SGHRS and YFSETQ. The CDR3 coding sequence is TGCGCCAGCAGCTTGGCCCAGGGTTGGGGCACCTACGAGCAGTACTTC. Translating it yields CASSLAQGWGTYEQYF.

A few counts support this clone. The genes are TRBV9 and TRBJ2-2; TRBD1 agrees at 10 bases. Germline CDR1 reads SGDLS; CDR2 reads YYNGEE. The CDR3 has 15 amino acids. J lost 6 bases, V lost 3 bases, and 5 bases had no gene match. For the CDR3, the DNA is TGTGCCAGCAGCGGGGACAGGGGAGGGGCCGGGGAGCTGTTTTTT. It codes for CASSGDRGGAGELFF.

This sequence joins TRBV27 and TRBJ1-4; D is uncertain. The CDR3 consists of 13 residues. Germline values: CDR1 MNHEY, CDR2 SMNVEV (reference sequence). Trimming cost V 3 bases and J 8 bases, with 10 bases left between them. The CDR3 nucleotides read TGTGCCAGCAGTTTTATGGAGAGCGAAAAACTGTTTTTT. Translating it yields CASSFMESEKLFF. The whole variable domain, filled in from reference TRBV27 and TRBJ1-4, reads EAQVTQNPRYLITVTGKKLTVTCSQNMNHEYMSWYRQDPGLGLRQIYYSMNVEVTDKGDVPEGYKVSRKEKRNFPLILESPSPNQTSLYFCASSFMESEKLFFGSGTQLSVL.

This chain links TRBV18 with TRBJ1-1, with a weak D call TRBD1 (6 bases). Germline V CDR1 and CDR2: KGHSH, LQKENI. V shed 0 bases and J shed 4 bases, with 12 bases lying between them. The CDR3 sequence is 15 residues long. CDR3 sequence: CASSPPSGARTEAFF. CDR3 sequence (DNA): TGTGCCAGCTCACCACCATCAGGGGCTCGCACTGAAGCTTTCTTT. Supplemented by reference TRBV18 and TRBJ1-1, the full variable domain reads NAGVMQNPRHLVRRRGQEARLRCSPMKGHSHVYWYRQLPEEGLKFMVYLQKENIIDESGMPKERFSAEFPKEGPSILRIQQVVRGDSAAYFCASSPPSGARTEAFFGQGTRLTVV.

This rearrangement joins TRBV2 to TRBJ2-7; 9 bases match TRBD2. From germline, CDR1 is SNHLY and CDR2 FYNNEI. The V and J ends lost 6 bases and 0 bases, in that order; junction bases with no gene match: 15. The CDR3 is 18 amino acids. Here the CDR3 DNA reads TGTGCCAGCAGAGGGCCTAGCGGGGCGGGCAGAAACTCCTACGAGCAGTACTTC. Protein product: CASRGPSGAGRNSYEQYF.

The V gene is TRBV19, the J gene TRBJ1-4; D perhaps matches TRBD1 (6 bases). The germline V gene has CDR1 LNHDA and CDR2 SQIVND (reference sequence). Trimming stripped 5 bases from V and 8 bases from J, with 15 bases between. The CDR3 covers 14 residues. This chain's CDR3 is CASSLQGRREKLFF. CDR3 DNA: TGTGCCAGTAGTCTACAGGGCCGACGGGAAAAACTGTTTTTT.

This clone showed up just a few times. The chain employs TRBV15 and TRBJ2-3; TRBD2 matches 11 bases. With V trimmed by 6 bases and J by 4 bases, 12 bases remained unmatched. The CDR3 consists of 17 residues. Germline lookup yields CDR1 LNHNV and CDR2 YYDKDF (reference sequence). CDR3 in amino acids: CATSYLTSGSRADTQYF. CDR3 DNA: TGTGCCACCAGTTATTTAACTAGCGGGAGTAGAGCAGATACGCAGTATTTT.

J is TRBJ1-2 and V is TRBV2; maybe TRBD1 (5 bases). CDR3 length equals 15 residues. V was cut by 7 bases and J by 4 bases, with 19 bases left in between. Per the germline V gene, CDR1 is SNHLY and CDR2 is FYNNEI. For the CDR3, the DNA is TGTGCCAGCACCACAAGTAAGCAGGGTCCCTATGGCTACACCTTC. Translation: CASTTSKQGPYGYTF.